This T cell receptor (beta chain) was obtained from a study of blood T cell repertoires in COVID-19. Study in general: Specimens from acute and convalescent COVID-19 originated in the United States, Italy and Spain.

As handled by the study authors: Counts of nucleated cells, estimated from reference gene primer amplification, were obtained. Assay used: immunoSEQ multiplex PCR; TCRdb lists only in-frame clones, some missing. The DNA gave D and trimming, while V, J and clone size come from that table. The data show 180,000 or so clones, about 90% seen once. V was cut by 4 bases and J by 11 bases, with 23 bases left in between. Germline values: CDR1 MNHEY, CDR2 SVGEGT. There are 15 residues in the CDR3. The sequenced sample was PBMCs or T cells enriched from blood (not recorded which). This chain uses TRBV6-2 or TRBV6-3 with TRBJ1-1; D is possibly TRBD1 (5 bases). The receptor was isolated from a human donor with acute COVID-19. The donor label of this sample is uncertain. The CDR3 bases are TGTGCCAGCAGTTCCCCTATCCGTTCGAGTGGGGCGGCTTTCTTT. This sequence encodes CASSSPIRSSGAAFF.